A single sample gave rise to the 22 T cell receptor beta chains below, sequenced in a study of T cell responses to AZD1222 COVID-19 vaccine. Libraries were prepared by immunoSEQ multiplex PCR; TCRdb keeps only in-frame clonotypes and omits some of them. The profile shows 90,000 or so clones, around 90% of them singletons. The sequencing here drew on peripheral blood, taken on day 0 of AZD1222 vaccination. All receptors derive from an adult in good health.

The chain is built from TRBV6-5 and TRBJ2-7, with 8 bases matching TRBD1. Trimming took 4 bases from V and 7 from J; bases not matched to a gene: 6. CDR1 and CDR2 (germline): MNHEY, SVGAGI. CDR3 size: 13 residues. This CDR3 reads CASSWGQAREQYF. CDR3 DNA: TGTGCCAGCAGTTGGGGACAGGCTCGGGAGCAGTACTTC.

This chain links TRBV13 with TRBJ1-5, with a tentative D call TRBD1 (5 bases). The germline V and J ends were trimmed by 5 bases and 2 bases, with 10 bases remaining between them. Per the germline V gene, CDR1 is PRHDT and CDR2 is FYEKMQ (reference sequence). The CDR3 loop spans 14 amino acids. This CDR3 is CASSIGTGNQPQHF. CDR3 bases: TGTGCCAGCAGCATCGGGACCGGCAATCAGCCCCAGCATTTT.

This clone was detected only once. The gene calls are TRBV7-2 and TRBJ1-1; D not certain. V lost 3 bases and J lost 4, with 12 bases in between. This CDR3 contains 14 residues. CDR1 and CDR2 (germline): SGHTA, FQGNSA. CDR3 protein: CASSFLKAGTEAFF. CDR3 DNA: TGTGCCAGCAGCTTCTTAAAGGCGGGCACTGAAGCTTTCTTT.

The rearrangement uses TRBV7-9 and TRBJ1-2; D is uncertain. The germline CDR1 and CDR2 sequences are SEHNR and FQNEAQ (reference sequence). The V end was cut by 2 bases, the J end by 8 bases, with 9 bases between. The CDR3 spans 12 residues. The CDR3 spells CASSLKSEGYTF. The CDR3 DNA sequence: TGTGCCAGCAGCTTAAAATCCGAAGGCTACACCTTC.

The chain recombines TRBV2 with TRBJ1-2; D is perhaps TRBD1 (5 bases). Germline loops: CDR1 SNHLY, CDR2 FYNNEI. The V end lost 8 bases, the J end lost 4 bases, and 8 bases lay between the germline ends. The CDR3 is 11 amino acids. In DNA, the CDR3 is TGTGCCAGCCGGGACTCCTATGGCTACACCTTC. It is translated as CASRDSYGYTF.

The genes are TRBV4-2 and TRBJ1-5, with a weak D call TRBD1 (5 bases). Trimming took 0 bases from V and 1 from J, leaving 7 bases between them. Germline lookup yields CDR1 LGHNA and CDR2 YNFKEQ. The CDR3 spans 15 residues. The CDR3 loop reads CASSQDWGSNQPQHF. The CDR3, as DNA: TGTGCCAGCAGCCAAGATTGGGGGAGCAATCAGCCCCAGCATTTT.

The chain couples TRBV24-1 to TRBJ2-1, with D perhaps TRBD1 (5 bases). V was clipped by 8 bases and J by 4 bases, with 8 bases between them. Germline V CDR1 and CDR2: KGHDR, SFDVKD. CDR3 length equals 12 residues. In DNA form, the CDR3 reads TGTGCCACCACAGACAGTTACAATGAGCAGTTCTTC. Amino acids: CATTDSYNEQFF.

The V and J genes are TRBV19 and TRBJ1-4; D remains ambiguous. Trimming left V 3 bases short and J 7 bases short, with 9 bases between. This CDR3 region has 13 residues. Germline V lookup: CDR1 LNHDA, CDR2 SQIVND (reference sequence). This CDR3 is CASSILGIEKLFF. In DNA, the CDR3 is TGTGCCAGTAGTATTTTGGGGATTGAAAAACTGTTTTTT.

The chain couples TRBV6-1 to TRBJ1-4, with D perhaps matching TRBD1 (5 bases). The CDR3 has 14 amino acids. The ends were cut back, 2 bases at V and 8 bases at J, with 12 bases in the middle. In germline, CDR1 is MNHNS, CDR2 SASEGT. The CDR3 region has the DNA TGTGCCAGCAGTGAATGGGGCAGGGACGAAAAACTGTTTTTT. It translates to CASSEWGRDEKLFF.

The chain uses TRBV29-1 and TRBJ1-1; D may be TRBD1 (5 bases). Germline-derived CDR1 and CDR2 are SQVTM and ANQGSEA. Trimming removed 6 bases from V and 0 bases from J, with 14 bases in between. This CDR3 has 14 residues. This CDR3 reads CSVWGLLMNTEAFF. Written as DNA, the CDR3 is TGCAGCGTATGGGGACTTCTTATGAACACTGAAGCTTTCTTT.

The V call is TRBV2, the J call TRBJ2-3; a weak D match, TRBD2 (6 bases). Trimming took 3 bases from V and 2 from J, leaving 15 bases between them. The germline gives CDR1 SNHLY, CDR2 FYNNEI. The CDR3 sequence is 16 residues long. The CDR3 loop reads CASSDFSGHATDTQYF. CDR3 nucleotides: TGTGCCAGCAGTGATTTTAGCGGCCACGCCACAGATACGCAGTATTTT.

The chain is built from TRBV7-2 and TRBJ1-5; D not certain. This CDR3 has 15 amino acids. Germline assignment: CDR1 SGHTA and CDR2 FQGNSA. The V end lost 4 bases, the J end lost 1 base, and 11 bases lay between the germline ends. CDR3 protein: CASSYRGLSNQPQHF. CDR3 DNA: TGTGCCAGCAGCTACAGAGGGTTAAGCAATCAGCCCCAGCATTTT.

The chain links TRBV7-2 to TRBJ2-7; 9 bases agree with TRBD1. The CDR3 is made up of 15 amino acids. Trimming at V came to 4 bases and at J to 5 bases, leaving 9 bases not matched to a gene. Germline lookup yields CDR1 SGHTA and CDR2 FQGNSA. This CDR3 reads CASSSVWDRAHEQYF. For the CDR3, the DNA is TGTGCCAGCAGCTCCGTGTGGGACAGGGCCCACGAGCAGTACTTC.

This rearrangement joins TRBV11-1 to TRBJ1-1; D might be TRBD1 (5 bases). Trimming pared 4 bases from V and 1 base from J, leaving 13 bases between. Per the germline V gene, CDR1 is SGHAT and CDR2 is FQDESV (reference sequence). The CDR3 length is 15 residues. The CDR3 bases are TGTGCCAGCAGCTCCCCCCCTACAGGGAACACTGAAGCTTTCTTT. This sequence encodes CASSSPPTGNTEAFF. The whole variable domain, filled in from reference TRBV11-1 and TRBJ1-1, reads EAEVAQSPRYKITEKSQAVAFWCDPISGHATLYWYRQILGQGPELLVQFQDESVVDDSQLPKDRFSAERLKGVDSTLKIQPAELGDSAMYLCASSSPPTGNTEAFFGQGTRLTVV.

The chain joins TRBV10-3 to TRBJ1-2; the D is unclear. The CDR3 covers 15 residues. The V end was cut by 0 bases, the J end by 2 bases, with 10 bases between. From germline, CDR1 is ENHRY and CDR2 SYGVKD. This CDR3 reads CAISESGSFNYGYTF. In DNA form, the CDR3 reads TGTGCCATCAGTGAGTCTGGCAGTTTCAACTATGGCTACACCTTC.

DNA for the CDR3: TGTGCCAGCAGTCCCGGGACTAGCGCCGGCGAGCAGTACTTC. This encodes CASSPGTSAGEQYF. This chain joins TRBV6-5 and TRBJ2-7; 10 nucleotides match TRBD2. Germline V lookup: CDR1 MNHEY, CDR2 SVGAGI. V gave up 5 bases and J gave up 6 bases; unmatched junction bases: 7. The CDR3 has 14 residues.

The rearrangement uses TRBV11-1 and TRBJ1-1; 10 bases map to TRBD1. Unmatched junction bases numbered 8, after V lost 5 bases and J lost 2 bases. This CDR3 has 16 amino acids. The germline CDR1 and CDR2 sequences are SGHAT and FQDESV (reference sequence). CDR3 sequence reads: CASSPWTGGINTEAFF. The CDR3 DNA follows: TGTGCCAGCAGCCCATGGACAGGGGGGATAAACACTGAAGCTTTCTTT.

A single count supports this clone. This chain uses TRBV19 with TRBJ2-7; a weak D match, TRBD2 (5 bases). The CDR3 is made up of 16 amino acids. V was clipped by 4 bases and J by 6 bases, with 22 bases between them. Germline V gene lookup returns CDR1 LNHDA and CDR2 SQIVND (reference sequence). For the CDR3, the DNA is TGTGCCAGTAGTACAGCCGCGGGCCCGGGATTATTCGAGCAGTACTTC. Translated: CASSTAAGPGLFEQYF.

This chain links TRBV18 with TRBJ2-7, with D possibly TRBD1 on 5 matching bases. The V end lost 2 bases, the J end lost 4 bases, and 12 bases lay between the germline ends. The CDR3 sequence is 14 residues long. Germline V gene sequence: CDR1 KGHSH, CDR2 LQKENI. The CDR3 region is CASSPSGQRYEQYF. For the CDR3, the DNA is TGTGCCAGCTCACCATCAGGGCAGAGGTACGAGCAGTACTTC.

This chain links TRBV3-1 (or the pseudogene TRBV3-2) with TRBJ1-1; weak D call: TRBD1 (5 bases). Germline values: CDR1 LGHDT, CDR2 YNNKEL (reference sequence). V shed 1 base and J shed 6 bases, with 15 bases lying between them. This CDR3 spans 15 amino acids. CDR3 coding DNA: TGTGCCAGCAGCCAAGTAACCAGGGTAGGATCTGAAGCTTTCTTT. This codes for CASSQVTRVGSEAFF.

J is TRBJ1-1 and V is TRBV6-5, with D perhaps TRBD1 (5 bases). The CDR3 length is 13 residues. Trimming shortened V by 2 bases and J by 7 bases, and 11 bases separated the two germline ends. CDR1 is MNHEY and CDR2 is SVGAGI in the germline V gene. The CDR3 DNA follows: TGTGCCAGCAGTTACCAGAGGGGAAATGAAGCTTTCTTT. It is translated as CASSYQRGNEAFF.

The chain combines TRBV6-5 with TRBJ1-5; TRBD1 aligns across 11 bases. V dropped 10 bases and J dropped 3; count of bases not matched to a gene: 5. The germline V gene encodes CDR1 MNHEY and CDR2 SVGAGI. The CDR3 covers 14 residues. CDR3 region: CAIRTGGFNQPQHF. CDR3 in DNA: TGTGCCATCAGGACAGGGGGCTTCAATCAGCCCCAGCATTTT.